This T cell receptor (beta chain) derives from a study of neurological immune-mediated disorders. The team produced cDNA through 5'RACE using 10-nucleotide random UMIs. Every sequencing run returned over 190 million TCR-beta sequences, which were derived from 15-18 subjects. TCRdb analysed the 5' RACE reads with MiXCR anew, one entry per CDR3 protein. The profile covers 30,000 or so distinct CDR3 sequences, with roughly 14% appearing a single time and 25% to 30% taken by the ten largest. CDR3 length: 12 amino acids. In germline, CDR1 is MNHEY, CDR2 SVGAGI. V gave up 4 bases and J gave up 5 bases, with 5 bases separating them. This clonotype was counted ten times or more.

The receptor's source is a man between 65 and 85 years old in good health. The specimen was PBMCs. This chain links TRBV6-5 with TRBJ2-2; D gene unclear. This CDR3 is CASSFKTGELFF. DNA for the CDR3: TGTGCCAGCAGTTTTAAGACCGGGGAGCTGTTTTTT.